Listed below are T cell receptor beta chains from one sample, sequenced in a study of identical twins. MiXCR, run by TCRdb on the 5' RACE reads, gives a single entry per CDR3 protein. The data contain some 320,000 distinct CDR3 sequences, roughly 12% of them singletons. A further study also used this sample, focusing on yellow fever vaccine responses in identical twins.

The sample taken for sequencing was CD8+ T cells sorted from blood. The receptor set was obtained from a woman aged 18-30 years in good health. CDR3s include the opening cysteine and the closing phenylalanine or tryptophan. Fields, in order: J gene, clone size, V gene, D gene, CDR3 DNA, CDR3 protein. A D gene is named only where the DNA matches it firmly. Clone size is stated in some rows and not others, as once, few, many or a class when expanded.

TRBJ1-6,few,TRBV28,-,TGTGCCAGCAGTTTCCCGACAGGCCACAGTTCACCCCTCCACTTT,CASSFPTGHSSPLHF
TRBJ2-1,many,TRBV24-1,-,TGTGCCACCAGTAAGGTATCGGGTGAGCAGTTCTTC,CATSKVSGEQFF
TRBJ2-3,few,TRBV7-2,-,TGTGCCAGCAGCTCTCTTAGCGGCACAGATACGCAGTATTTT,CASSSLSGTDTQYF
TRBJ2-4,few,TRBV15,-,TGTGCCACCAGCAGAGGGGAGACCAAAAACATTCAGTACTTC,CATSRGETKNIQYF
TRBJ1-5,few,TRBV28,TRBD1,TGTGCCAGCAGCCCCGGGACAGGGGGCGCGAGGCAGCCCCAGCATTTT,CASSPGTGGARQPQHF
TRBJ2-7,few,TRBV7-6,-,TGTGCCAGCAGCTTACACGGCGGCGGGAAAGTCTACGAGCAGTACTTC,CASSLHGGGKVYEQYF
TRBJ1-1,-,TRBV6-5,-,TGTGCCAGCAGTTACGGGTTACCCAACACTGAAGCTTTCTTT,CASSYGLPNTEAFF
TRBJ2-2,many,TRBV12-3/TRBV12-4,-,TGTGCCAGCAGTTTTGGGGCAAACACCGGGGAGCTGTTTTTT,CASSFGANTGELFF
TRBJ1-1,few,TRBV2,-,TGTGCCAGCGTCAGGGGCGGATTAACTGAAGCTTTCTTT,CASVRGGLTEAFF
TRBJ1-5,few,TRBV20-1,-,TGCAGTGCTAGGGACCCGGGAGGGGGCAATCAGCCCCAGCATTTT,CSARDPGGGNQPQHF
TRBJ2-5,few,TRBV5-1,TRBD2,TGCGCCAGCAGCTTGAACCTAGCGGGGGACCAAGAGACCCAGTACTTC,CASSLNLAGDQETQYF
TRBJ1-1,few,TRBV13,TRBD1,TGTGCCAGCAGCGTGACAGGGACTAACACTGAAGCTTTCTTT,CASSVTGTNTEAFF
TRBJ1-1,many,TRBV5-1,-,TGCGCCAGCAGTCCGGGCAGAACTGAAGCTTTCTTT,CASSPGRTEAFF
TRBJ2-2,few,TRBV2,TRBD2,TGTGCCAGCAGCCTAGAACTAGCGGGACCCGGGGAGCTGTTTTTT,CASSLELAGPGELFF
TRBJ2-5,few,TRBV2,TRBD2,TGTGCCAGCATTGGAGGGACTAGCGGGAGTCGTGAGACCCAGTACTTC,CASIGGTSGSRETQYF
TRBJ2-7,many,TRBV4-1,TRBD2,TGCGCCAGCAGCCAAGCGGGCGGGAGCTCCTACGAGCAGTACTTC,CASSQAGGSSYEQYF
TRBJ2-3,-,TRBV4-1,-,TGCGCCAGCAGCCAAGAGGGACTGGGGAATACGCAGTATTTT,CASSQEGLGNTQYF
TRBJ2-7,-,TRBV21-1,-,TGTGCCAGCAGCAACGTATTATGGGGGCTAGCGGGATTCTACGAGCAGTACTTC,CASSNVLWGLAGFYEQYF
TRBJ1-4,-,TRBV2,-,TGTGCCAGCACGGAAGCCCTGGGGGAAAAACTGTTTTTT,CASTEALGEKLFF
TRBJ2-2,-,TRBV5-1,-,TGCGCCAGCAGCTATGATGTCGCGTCGACGAACACCGGGGAGCTGTTTTTT,CASSYDVASTNTGELFF
TRBJ1-1,-,TRBV20-1,-,TGCAGTGCTAGAGGTTGGGAGAACACTGAAGCTTTCTTT,CSARGWENTEAFF
TRBJ2-5,-,TRBV11-3,-,TGTGCCAGCAGCCCCCCGGGGCGTACCAAAGAGACCCAGTACTTC,CASSPPGRTKETQYF
TRBJ2-1,many,TRBV20-1,-,TGCAGTGCTAGTTTCGGGAAGGGCTATGAGCAGTTCTTC,CSASFGKGYEQFF
TRBJ2-2,few,TRBV12-5,TRBD1,TGTGCTAGTGGACCCTCTCCTGGACAGGCCGAAGTGAACACCGGGGAGCTGTTTTTT,CASGPSPGQAEVNTGELFF
TRBJ2-5,few,TRBV20-1,-,TGCAGTGCTAGACCAACAGGGACTGGAGAGACCCAGTACTTC,CSARPTGTGETQYF
TRBJ1-5,few,TRBV20-1,-,TGCAGTGCTAGAGATTGGGCAGTCAATCAGCCCCAGCATTTT,CSARDWAVNQPQHF
TRBJ2-1,-,TRBV10-2,TRBD2,TGCGCCAGCAGTGAGAGCGGACTAGCGGATGAGCAGTTCTTC,CASSESGLADEQFF
TRBJ2-1,few,TRBV21-1,-,TGTGCCAGCAGTCCGAGAGAAACAGGGGGAAGCTCCTACAATGAGCAGTTCTTC,CASSPRETGGSSYNEQFF
TRBJ2-3,many,TRBV3-1,-,TGTGCCAGCAGCCAAGCATACAGGGTGTCAGATACGCAGTATTTT,CASSQAYRVSDTQYF
TRBJ1-4,few,TRBV28,-,TGTGCCAGCGCTCTCGGGGAGACTAATGAAAAACTGTTTTTT,CASALGETNEKLFF
TRBJ2-7,-,TRBV6-1,-,TGTGCCAGCAGTGAATATATCGCGGGTCTCTACGAGCAGTACTTC,CASSEYIAGLYEQYF
TRBJ2-1,few,TRBV20-1,TRBD2,TGCAGTGCTAGAGCCGGGGATGCTAGCGGGAGGTCTTACGAGCAGTTCTTC,CSARAGDASGRSYEQFF
TRBJ2-1,-,TRBV29-1,TRBD2,TGCAGCGTTGAGGGTAGCGGGGTTTACAATGAGCAGTTCTTC,CSVEGSGVYNEQFF
TRBJ2-1,few,TRBV6-1,-,TGTGCCAGCCAGATGGGCAGCACCTACAATGAGCAGTTCTTC,CASQMGSTYNEQFF
TRBJ1-5,-,TRBV28,-,TGTGCCAGCAGTACCAGAGGTAGCAATCAGCCCCAGCATTTT,CASSTRGSNQPQHF
TRBJ2-7,-,TRBV12-3/TRBV12-4,-,TGTGCCAGCAGTGACATCGAGGAGCAGTACTTC,CASSDIEEQYF
TRBJ2-1,many,TRBV12-3/TRBV12-4,-,TGTGCCAGCAGTTTAGTAATAGGATCTCATGAGCAGTTCTTC,CASSLVIGSHEQFF
TRBJ2-3,few,TRBV5-1,TRBD1,TGCGCCAGCAGCTCCCGGGACAGGGTTTCTTTCGTCGGCACAGATACGCAGTATTTT,CASSSRDRVSFVGTDTQYF
TRBJ2-7,-,TRBV21-1,-,TGTGCCAGCAGCCGGGGCAGCCTCGAGGAGCAGTACTTC,CASSRGSLEEQYF
TRBJ1-2,-,TRBV7-9,TRBD1,TGTGCCAGCACGAACCGGGGACAGGGTTTTGGCTACACCTTC,CASTNRGQGFGYTF
TRBJ2-1,-,TRBV5-1,TRBD1,TGCGCCAGCAGGTTGGACAGGGGGGACTACAATGAGCAGTTCTTC,CASRLDRGDYNEQFF
TRBJ2-5,-,TRBV2,TRBD2,TGTGCCAGCTTGGAGCGGGAGGGCCACTTTCGGGAGACCCAGTACTTC,CASLEREGHFRETQYF
TRBJ1-2,many,TRBV12-3/TRBV12-4,TRBD1,TGTGCCAGCAGTACTTGGGACAGGGAAAACTATGGCTACACCTTC,CASSTWDRENYGYTF
TRBJ2-1,-,TRBV20-1,-,TGCAGTGCCGCACATAGGTATGAGCAGTTCTTC,CSAAHRYEQFF
TRBJ1-4,few,TRBV2,-,TGTGCCAGCAGCGGGGATTCAACTAATGAAAAACTGTTTTTT,CASSGDSTNEKLFF